This T cell receptor (beta chain) was identified during a study of T cells in Graves' hyperthyroidism and ophthalmopathy. Regions amplified from RNA transcripts were the TCR beta CDR3 regions. The TCR CDR3 was amplified in a first-round RT-PCR using the HTBI primer set. A single record per CDR3 protein comes from TCRdb applying MiXCR to the multiplex PCR reads. In the table there are around 340,000 distinct CDR3 sequences, around 20% of which are singletons. A lack of ophthalmopathy progression within 18 months defined stable Graves' hyperthyroidism. Extraction of PBMCs used 7.5 to 10 ml of fresh peripheral blood. Sequences were obtained from blood. This sequence originates from a woman aged 45-60 years with Graves' hyperthyroidism.

CDR3 bases: TGCAGTGCTAAGGGGAAACAGGGCGGCAATGAGCAGTTCTTC. Its translation: CSAKGKQGGNEQFF. The chain is built from TRBV20-1 and TRBJ2-1; possibly TRBD1 for D (6 bases). V was trimmed by 4 bases and J by 6 bases, leaving 16 bases between them. CDR3 size: 14 residues. CDR1 DFQATT and CDR2 SNEGSKA come from the germline V gene (reference sequence).